This is a list of T cell receptor beta chains from one sample in a study of shared clonotypes between healthy human individuals. Sequencing used immunoSEQ multiplex PCR; TCRdb keeps in-frame clones, though not all of them. The data contain about 1.5 million clones, more than 95% of them singletons. Source material: naive CD4+ T cells sorted from blood. All receptors come from a man aged 25-45 years in good health. The CDR3 runs from the conserved cysteine through the conserved F or W. D genes are given only for firm matches. Not all rows give a size; the values are once, few, many and, for expanded clones, a class.

j_call clone_size d_call v_call cdr3_aa cdr3_nt
TRBJ2-2 . . TRBV27 CAAQEAPELFF TGTGCCGCACAGGAGGCCCCGGAGCTGTTTTTT
TRBJ2-7 . . TRBV28 CASSLGRHYEQYF TGTGCCAGCAGTTTAGGCAGACACTACGAGCAGTACTTC
TRBJ2-7 . . TRBV11-2 CASSPIDRRPLGEQYF TGTGCCAGCAGCCCGATAGACAGGCGCCCCCTCGGCGAGCAGTACTTC
TRBJ2-1 . TRBD2 TRBV27 CASSFLAGSLTAYNEQFF TGTGCCAGCAGTTTCCTAGCGGGGTCCCTTACCGCTTACAATGAGCAGTTCTTC
TRBJ2-7 once TRBD2 TRBV7-8 CASSFSGRLNEQYF TGTGCCAGCAGCTTTAGCGGGAGGTTGAACGAGCAGTACTTC
TRBJ2-1 . TRBD2 TRBV23-1 CASSQLGGNEQFF TGCGCCAGCAGTCAATTGGGGGGGAATGAGCAGTTCTTC
TRBJ2-7 . . TRBV5-1 CASSGGTTAYEQYF TGCGCCAGCAGCGGAGGGACAACAGCCTACGAGCAGTACTTC
TRBJ2-1 . . TRBV7-3 CASSLSGTDNEQFF TGTGCCAGCAGCTTAAGCGGGACGGACAATGAGCAGTTCTTC
TRBJ2-1 . TRBD2 TRBV7-3 CASSLLAGGYNEQFF TGTGCCAGCAGTCTACTAGCGGGAGGTTACAATGAGCAGTTCTTC
TRBJ2-1 . TRBD2 TRBV5-1 CASSLPLLAPYYNEQFF TGCGCCAGCAGCTTGCCGTTACTAGCGCCTTACTACAATGAGCAGTTCTTC
TRBJ1-1 . . TRBV2 CASSEQEGNTEAFF TGTGCCAGCAGTGAACAAGAGGGGAACACTGAAGCTTTCTTT
TRBJ2-7 . . TRBV7-2 CASSLNLSYEQYF TGTGCCAGCAGCTTAAACCTTTCCTACGAGCAGTACTTC
TRBJ2-7 . . TRBV18 CASSPQTGFEQYF TGTGCCAGCTCACCCCAAACAGGGTTCGAGCAGTACTTC